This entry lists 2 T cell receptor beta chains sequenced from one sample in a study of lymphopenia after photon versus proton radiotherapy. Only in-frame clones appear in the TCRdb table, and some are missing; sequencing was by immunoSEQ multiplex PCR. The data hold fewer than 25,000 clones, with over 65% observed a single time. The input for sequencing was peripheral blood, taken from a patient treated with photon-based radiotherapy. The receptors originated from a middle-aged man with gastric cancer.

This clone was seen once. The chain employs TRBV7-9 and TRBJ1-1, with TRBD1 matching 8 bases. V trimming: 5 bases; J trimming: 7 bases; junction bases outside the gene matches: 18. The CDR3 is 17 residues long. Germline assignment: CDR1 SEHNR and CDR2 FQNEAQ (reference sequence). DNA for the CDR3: TGTGCCAGCAGCCCCAGTCCGGGACAGGCTAGACTTAGTGAAGCTTTCTTT. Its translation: CASSPSPGQARLSEAFF.

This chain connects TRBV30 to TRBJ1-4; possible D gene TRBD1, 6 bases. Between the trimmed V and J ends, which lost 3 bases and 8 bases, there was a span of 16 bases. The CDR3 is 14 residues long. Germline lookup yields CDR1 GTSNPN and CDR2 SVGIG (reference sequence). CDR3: CAWSLRGGREKLFF. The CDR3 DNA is TGTGCCTGGAGCCTAAGGGGGGGCCGAGAAAAACTGTTTTTT.